This T cell receptor beta chain was captured by sequencing in a study of T cells in Graves' hyperthyroidism and ophthalmopathy. Study at large: Peripheral blood was acquired at first diagnosis, ahead of any therapy whatsoever.

This clonotype was seen repeatedly, ten times or more. The antigen is undetermined. The study, taken as a whole, reports: Most clonotypes expanded in thyroid above 0.001 were likewise present in blood. In simple terms, a model built on 13 V-J features told ophthalmopathy apart from stable hyperthyroidism.

RNA transcripts yielded amplified TCR beta CDR3 regions. HTBI primers were employed in a first-round RT-PCR of the TCR CDR3. TCRdb independently ran MiXCR on the multiplex PCR reads; one entry per CDR3 protein. Among roughly 290,000 distinct CDR3 sequences listed, about 15% were seen once. Based on clinical symptoms, serum thyroxine and TRAb, thyroid ultrasound and orbital computed tomography, diagnoses were reached. CDR3 length: 12 amino acids. V was cut by 6 bases and J by 10 bases, with 13 bases left in between. What was sequenced was blood. The TCR sequence derives from an older woman with Graves' ophthalmopathy. The chain uses TRBV12-3 or TRBV12-4 and TRBJ2-1; the D gene is possibly TRBD2 (6 bases). In nucleotides, the CDR3 is TGTGCCAGCAGGCGCGGGACCGGAGAGCAGTTCTTC. This gives the protein CASRRGTGEQFF.